This TCR beta chain derives from a study of early T cells in non-severe SARS-CoV-2 infection (dated by TCRdb to about 2021). Some background on the complete study: Because TCR sequencing relied on bulk RNA taken from unsorted whole blood, pairing of alpha and beta chains was not possible.

Library method: 5' RACE. The sequencer listed for this sample is NextSeq 500. Unique molecular identifiers were attached to individual cDNA molecules in the TCR library protocol so that sequencing error and PCR bias could be corrected. Sequencing covered both TCR alpha and beta chains, and within each sample the abundances of alpha and beta sequences were tightly co-correlated. Regarding the original processing steps: Decombinator V4 was used to perform V gene, J gene and CDR3 annotation of TCR sequences. Expanded TCRs were defined as changing significantly between any two time points under a Poisson model with p below 0.0001. TCR abundances were normalised to the total number of TCRs sequenced in each sample and reported as counts per million. TRAV1-2 paired with TRAJ12, TRAJ20 or TRAJ33 defined MAIT TCRs, while TRAV10 paired with TRAJ18 defined iNKT TCRs. A search of VDJdb, accessed on 1 November 2021, was run for TCRs annotated to CMV, EBV and SARS-CoV-2, with TCRs annotated for multiple antigens excluded. The public reads were reanalyzed by TCRdb: fastp trimming at Q25, MiXCR alignment, in-frame beta chains only. Identical CDR3 proteins give one entry, which carries the most common genes and DNA. TCRdb assigned the V and J calls; the authors' analysis was not used. Across this sample there are 55,000 to 80,000 distinct CDR3 sequences, with approximately 10% seen only once. The ten largest clones take up 3% to 4.5% of the sample.

Results and caveats for the whole study, not just this receptor: Matching against VDJdb was skewed toward anti-spike CD8 responses, likely underestimated virus-specific expansions, and missed private and CD4 specificities.

This clonotype was seen only once. Its binding antigen is unknown. Base quality data are lacking; no much larger clone is found one base away. Support from one read is weak. A case-control design nested within a healthcare worker cohort in London, UK, was used, with weekly nasopharyngeal swab PCR tests and blood sampling performed. Healthcare workers were recruited between 23 and 31 March 2020, during the week of the UK lockdown, and were followed weekly for up to about 15 weeks. From the cysteine up to the phenylalanine, the CDR3 has a length of 15 residues. Just CDR3 DNA is preserved here, 45 bases in frame from base 1. V is trimmed back by 6 bases and J by 8 bases, and the junction contains 7 bases that no gene match accounts for. CDR1 and CDR2 are read off the germline V gene (reference sequence) as LGHDT and YNNKEL.

The sequenced sample consisted of whole blood. The chain couples TRBV3-1 to TRBJ2-1, with TRBD2 matching 13 junction bases. The TCR was taken from an adult who was a healthcare worker with PCR-confirmed SARS-CoV-2 infection or an uninfected control (not recorded which). For the CDR3, the sequence is CASSHGTSGMDEQFF. The sequenced DNA is TGTGCCAGCAGTCACGGGACTAGCGGGATGGATGAGCAGTTCTTC.